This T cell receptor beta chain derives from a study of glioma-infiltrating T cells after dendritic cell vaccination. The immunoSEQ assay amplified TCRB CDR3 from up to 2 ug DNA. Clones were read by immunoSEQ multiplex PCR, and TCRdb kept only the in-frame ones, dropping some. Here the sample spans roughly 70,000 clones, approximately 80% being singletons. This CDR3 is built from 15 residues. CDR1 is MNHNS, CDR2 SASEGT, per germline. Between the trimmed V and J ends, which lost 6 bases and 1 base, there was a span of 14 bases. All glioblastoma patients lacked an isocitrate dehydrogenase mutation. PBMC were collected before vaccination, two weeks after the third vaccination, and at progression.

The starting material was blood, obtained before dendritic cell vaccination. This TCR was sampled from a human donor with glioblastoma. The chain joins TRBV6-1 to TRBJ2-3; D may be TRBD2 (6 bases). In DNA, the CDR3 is TGTGCCAGCAGCGGACTACAGAGGGGCACAGATACGCAGTATTTT. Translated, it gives CASSGLQRGTDTQYF.